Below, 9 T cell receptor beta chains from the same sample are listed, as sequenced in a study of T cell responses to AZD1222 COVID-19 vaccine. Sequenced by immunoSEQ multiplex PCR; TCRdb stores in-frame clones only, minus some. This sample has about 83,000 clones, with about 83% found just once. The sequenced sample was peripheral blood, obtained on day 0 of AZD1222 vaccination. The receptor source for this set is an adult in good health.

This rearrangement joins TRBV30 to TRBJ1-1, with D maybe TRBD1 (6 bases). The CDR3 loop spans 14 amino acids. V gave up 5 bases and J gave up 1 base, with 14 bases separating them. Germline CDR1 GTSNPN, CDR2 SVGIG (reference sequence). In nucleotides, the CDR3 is TGTGCCTGGGGAAGATTACAGGGGAACACTGAAGCTTTCTTT. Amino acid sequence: CAWGRLQGNTEAFF. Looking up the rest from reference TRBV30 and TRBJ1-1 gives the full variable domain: SQTIHQWPATLVQPVGSPLSLECTVEGTSNPNLYWYRQAAGRGLQLLFYSVGIGQISSEVPQNLSASRPQDRQFILSSKKLLLSDSGFYLCAWGRLQGNTEAFFGQGTRLTVV.

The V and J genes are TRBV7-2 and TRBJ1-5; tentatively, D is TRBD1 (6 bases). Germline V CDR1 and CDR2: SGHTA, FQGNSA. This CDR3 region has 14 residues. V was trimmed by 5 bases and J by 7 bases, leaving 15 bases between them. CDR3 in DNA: TGTGCCAGCAGCACCGAAGGGGGTGGCCAGCCCCAGCATTTT. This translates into CASSTEGGGQPQHF.

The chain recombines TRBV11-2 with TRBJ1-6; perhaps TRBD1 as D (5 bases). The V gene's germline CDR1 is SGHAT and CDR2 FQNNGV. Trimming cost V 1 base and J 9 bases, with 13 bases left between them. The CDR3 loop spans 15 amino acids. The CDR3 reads CASSLGSGGGSPLHF. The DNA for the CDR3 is TGTGCCAGCAGCTTAGGGTCCGGCGGGGGTTCACCCCTCCACTTT.

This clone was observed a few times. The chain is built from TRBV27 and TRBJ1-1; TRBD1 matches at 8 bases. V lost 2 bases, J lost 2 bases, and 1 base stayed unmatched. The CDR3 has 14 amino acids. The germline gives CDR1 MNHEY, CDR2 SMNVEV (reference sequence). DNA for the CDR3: TGTGCCAGCAGTTTAGCAGGGGGCAACACTGAAGCTTTCTTT. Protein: CASSLAGGNTEAFF.

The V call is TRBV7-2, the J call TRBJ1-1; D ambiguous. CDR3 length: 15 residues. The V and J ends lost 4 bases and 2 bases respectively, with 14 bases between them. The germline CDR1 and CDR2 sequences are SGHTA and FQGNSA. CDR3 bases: TGTGCCAGCAGCTCACCAGGACGGGTTAACACTGAAGCTTTCTTT. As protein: CASSSPGRVNTEAFF. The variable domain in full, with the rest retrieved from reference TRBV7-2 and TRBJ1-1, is GAGVSQSPSNKVTEKGKDVELRCDPISGHTALYWYRQSLGQGLEFLIYFQGNSAPDKSGLPSDRFSAERTGGSVSTLTIQRTQQEDSAVYLCASSSPGRVNTEAFFGQGTRLTVV.

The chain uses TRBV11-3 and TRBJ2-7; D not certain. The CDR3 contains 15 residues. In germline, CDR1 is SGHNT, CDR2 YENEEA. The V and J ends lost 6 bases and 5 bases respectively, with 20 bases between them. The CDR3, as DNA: TGTGCCAGCAGTTCCGGACGCCGTGTCGAAGACGAGCAGTACTTC. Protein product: CASSSGRRVEDEQYF.

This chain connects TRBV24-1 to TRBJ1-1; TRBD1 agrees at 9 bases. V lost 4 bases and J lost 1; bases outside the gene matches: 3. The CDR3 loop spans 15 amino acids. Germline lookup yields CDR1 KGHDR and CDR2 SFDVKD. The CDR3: CATSDPGQGNTEAFF. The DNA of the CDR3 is TGTGCCACCAGTGACCCGGGACAGGGGAACACTGAAGCTTTCTTT.

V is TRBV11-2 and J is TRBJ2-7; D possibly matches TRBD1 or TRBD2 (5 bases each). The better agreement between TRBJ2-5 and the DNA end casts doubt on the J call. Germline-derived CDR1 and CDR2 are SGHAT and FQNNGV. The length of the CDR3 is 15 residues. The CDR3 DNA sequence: TGTGCCAGCACCGGGGACGTGGCGGGCGCGGAGACCCAGTACTTC. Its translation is CASTGDVAGAETQYF.

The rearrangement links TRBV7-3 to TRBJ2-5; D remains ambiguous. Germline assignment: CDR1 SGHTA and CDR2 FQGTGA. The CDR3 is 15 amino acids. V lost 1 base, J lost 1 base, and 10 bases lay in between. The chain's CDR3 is CASSLIMGPQETQYF. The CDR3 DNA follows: TGTGCCAGCAGCTTAATAATGGGTCCCCAAGAGACCCAGTACTTC.